Listed here are 10 T cell receptor beta chains from one sample, sequenced in a study of early T cells in non-severe SARS-CoV-2 infection. MiXCR, applied by TCRdb to the 5' RACE reads, yields one record per CDR3 protein. The sample has approximately 99,000 distinct CDR3 sequences, around 10% seen once. Sequencing was performed on whole blood. Every receptor here comes from an adult who was a healthcare worker with PCR-confirmed SARS-CoV-2 infection or an uninfected control (not recorded which).

Ten or more counts support this clonotype. The V gene is TRBV5-6, the J gene TRBJ2-7; D may be TRBD1 or TRBD2 (5 bases each). Germline CDR1 SGHDT, CDR2 YYEEEE. Trimming took 4 bases from V and 5 from J, leaving 19 bases between them. CDR3 size: 15 residues. Here the CDR3 DNA reads TGTGCCAGCAGCCGTCGGGGCCCCGAGGGGAACGAGCAGTACTTC. Translating it yields CASSRRGPEGNEQYF.

The chain is built from TRBV5-4 and TRBJ1-2; 10 nucleotides line up with TRBD1. Germline CDR1 and CDR2: SGHNT and YYREEE (reference sequence). This CDR3 has 15 amino acids. The V and J ends lost 4 bases and 1 base, in that order; junction bases with no gene match: 4. CDR3 nucleotides: TGTGCCAGCAGCCCTGGGACAGGGGTTAACTATGGCTACACCTTC. The encoded protein is CASSPGTGVNYGYTF.

CDR3 coding DNA: TGTGCCACCCACCTAGGGTTCGGCTACGAGCAGTACTTC. This gives the protein CATHLGFGYEQYF. The rearrangement uses TRBV6-1 and TRBJ2-7; D remains unclear. The CDR3 runs to 13 residues. CDR1 is MNHNS and CDR2 is SASEGT in the germline V gene. V lost 10 bases, J lost 3 bases, and 16 bases lay in between.

The V gene is TRBV7-2, the J gene TRBJ2-1; no clear D gene. Per the germline V gene, CDR1 is SGHTA and CDR2 is FQGNSA. V lost 0 bases to trimming and J lost 7 bases, with 4 bases between them. The CDR3 runs 12 residues. CDR3 coding DNA: TGTGCCAGCAGCTTAGCGGAAAATGAGCAGTTCTTC. It translates to CASSLAENEQFF.

V usage is TRBV25-1 and J usage is TRBJ2-1; tentative D call: TRBD1 (6 bases). The ends were cut back, 1 base at V and 6 bases at J, with 13 bases in the middle. Per the germline V gene, CDR1 is MGHDK and CDR2 is SYGVNS. This CDR3 spans 15 amino acids. CDR3 bases: TGTGCCAGCAGTGAATTGAGGGGGTCAGGCAATGAGCAGTTCTTC. It specifies CASSELRGSGNEQFF. The full variable domain, rest sourced from reference TRBV25-1 and TRBJ2-1, is EADIYQTPRYLVIGTGKKITLECSQTMGHDKMYWYQQDPGMELHLIHYSYGVNSTEKGDLSSESTVSRIRTEHFPLTLESARPSHTSQYLCASSELRGSGNEQFFGPGTRLTVL.

This clonotype was counted a few times. This chain uses TRBV7-2 with TRBJ1-6; D not certain. The germline gives CDR1 SGHTA, CDR2 FQGNSA. CDR3 length equals 14 residues. Trimming took 10 bases from V and 0 from J, leaving 10 bases between them. CDR3 residues: CAIDGISYNSPLHF. The CDR3 nucleotides read TGTGCCATCGATGGGATCTCCTATAATTCACCCCTCCACTTT.

This clonotype was counted only a few times. This chain joins TRBV5-1 and TRBJ2-1; 8 bases map to TRBD1. Losses at the gene ends were 4 bases for V and 4 bases for J; bases not matched to a gene: 7. There are 15 residues in the CDR3. Per the germline V gene, CDR1 is SGHRS and CDR2 is YFSETQ. The DNA of the CDR3 is TGCGCCAGCAGCCCTATGGACAGGGCTTACAATGAGCAGTTCTTC. This codes for CASSPMDRAYNEQFF.

This clonotype has ten or more counts. V gene TRBV20-1 combines with J gene TRBJ2-4; 7 bases align to TRBD2. The V gene's germline CDR1 is DFQATT and CDR2 SNEGSKA (reference sequence). The CDR3 contains 14 residues. CDR3 sequence reads: CSIGAAGVRNIQYF. CDR3 nucleotides: TGCAGCATTGGTGCGGCGGGGGTTCGAAACATTCAGTACTTC.

This clonotype has just a few counts. This chain connects TRBV14 to TRBJ1-2; D is undetermined. V dropped 4 bases and J dropped 4 bases, with 16 bases sitting between them. The CDR3 runs 15 residues. Germline V CDR1 and CDR2: SGHDN, FVKESK. CDR3 sequence: CASSPNVKNSYGYTF. The CDR3 coding sequence is TGTGCCAGCAGCCCGAACGTCAAAAACTCCTATGGCTACACCTTC. The full variable domain, its missing parts supplied by reference TRBV14 and TRBJ1-2, is EAGVTQFPSHSVIEKGQTVTLRCDPISGHDNLYWYRRVMGKEIKFLLHFVKESKQDESGMPNNRFLAERTGGTYSTLKVQPAELEDSGVYFCASSPNVKNSYGYTFGSGTRLTVV.

This clonotype was seen more than once but under ten times. The J gene is TRBJ2-5, the V gene TRBV7-9; 12 bases are shared with TRBD2. Germline V lookup: CDR1 SEHNR, CDR2 FQNEAQ (reference sequence). V lost 5 bases to trimming and J lost 4 bases; unmatched junction nucleotides: 5. The CDR3 spans 15 residues. The CDR3 here is CASSEGTSGPETQYF. CDR3 DNA: TGTGCCAGCAGCGAGGGGACTAGCGGGCCAGAGACCCAGTACTTC.